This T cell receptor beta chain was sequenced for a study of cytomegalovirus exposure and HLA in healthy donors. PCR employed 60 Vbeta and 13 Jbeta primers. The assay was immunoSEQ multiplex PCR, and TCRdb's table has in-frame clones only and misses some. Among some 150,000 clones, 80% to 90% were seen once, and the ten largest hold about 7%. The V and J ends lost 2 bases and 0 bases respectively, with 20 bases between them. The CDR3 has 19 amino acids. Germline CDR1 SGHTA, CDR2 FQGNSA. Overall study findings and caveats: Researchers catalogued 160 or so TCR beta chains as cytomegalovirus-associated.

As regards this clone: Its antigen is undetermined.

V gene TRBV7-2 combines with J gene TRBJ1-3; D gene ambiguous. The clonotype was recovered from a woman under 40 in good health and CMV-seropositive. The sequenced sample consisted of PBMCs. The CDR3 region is CASSLPYGGKANSGNTIYF. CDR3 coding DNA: TGTGCCAGCAGCTTACCATATGGCGGGAAGGCGAACTCTGGAAACACCATATATTTT.